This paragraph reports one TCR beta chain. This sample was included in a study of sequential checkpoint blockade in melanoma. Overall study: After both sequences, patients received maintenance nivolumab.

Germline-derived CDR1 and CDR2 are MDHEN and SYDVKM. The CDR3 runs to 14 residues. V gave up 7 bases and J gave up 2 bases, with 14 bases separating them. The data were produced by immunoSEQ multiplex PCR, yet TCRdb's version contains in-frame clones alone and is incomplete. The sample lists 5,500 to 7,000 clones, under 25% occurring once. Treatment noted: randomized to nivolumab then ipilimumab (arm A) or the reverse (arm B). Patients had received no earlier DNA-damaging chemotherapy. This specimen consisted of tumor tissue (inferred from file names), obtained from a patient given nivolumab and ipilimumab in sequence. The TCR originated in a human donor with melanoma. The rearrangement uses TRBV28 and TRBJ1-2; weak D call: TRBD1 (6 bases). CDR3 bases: TGTGCCAGCAATCCCCCAGGGGCCAACTATGGCTACACCTTC. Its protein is CASNPPGANYGYTF.